The clone carrying this T cell receptor (beta chain) came up a few times. This sample is part of a study of blood T cell repertoires in COVID-19. Whole-study context: The study drew acute and convalescent COVID-19 samples from the United States, Italy and Spain.

How the authors handled the data: Amplifying reference gene primers gave estimates of nucleated cell counts. TCRdb keeps only in-frame clones here, not all; method: immunoSEQ multiplex PCR. The DNA gave D and trimming, while V, J and clone size come from that table. The table records about 100,000 clones, about 85% of them present only once. The CDR3 has 14 amino acids. The V gene end was trimmed by 1 base and the J gene end by 7 bases; junction bases not matched to a gene: 7. Germline assignment: CDR1 MDHEN and CDR2 SYDVKM. The material sequenced was peripheral blood. The genes are TRBV28 and TRBJ2-7, with 7 positions matching TRBD1. The TCR comes from a man in his forties or fifties with active or convalescent COVID-19. CDR3 in DNA: TGTGCCAGCAGTTTATCCCGACCAGGGGGAGAGCAGTACTTC. This gives the protein CASSLSRPGGEQYF.